This T cell receptor (beta chain) came from a study of shared clonotypes between healthy human individuals. Across the study: Every donor yielded three CD4 naive, three CD4 memory, two CD8 naive and one CD8 memory plate.

Study-level results: Estimated richness was generally greater in naive than memory subsets.

As for this clone: Antigen unknown.

The CDR3 totals 14 residues. Germline V gives CDR1 KGHSH, CDR2 LQKENI. V was trimmed by 8 bases and J by 2 bases, leaving 16 bases between them. At deep level, the assay was performed. The data were produced by immunoSEQ multiplex PCR, yet TCRdb's version contains in-frame clones alone and is incomplete. The top ten clones hold over 0.1% of a sample with around 2.1 million clones, 90% to 96% of them seen once. The chain combines TRBV18 with TRBJ2-7, with D perhaps matching TRBD1 or TRBD2 (5 bases each). Sequenced input: naive CD4+ T cells sorted from blood. The sample's subset: CD45RA+ positively selected. The receptor comes from a man aged 18 to 29 in good health. CDR3 residues: CASPRDQGPYEQYF. CDR3 nucleotide sequence: TGTGCCAGCCCCCGGGACCAGGGCCCCTACGAGCAGTACTTC.